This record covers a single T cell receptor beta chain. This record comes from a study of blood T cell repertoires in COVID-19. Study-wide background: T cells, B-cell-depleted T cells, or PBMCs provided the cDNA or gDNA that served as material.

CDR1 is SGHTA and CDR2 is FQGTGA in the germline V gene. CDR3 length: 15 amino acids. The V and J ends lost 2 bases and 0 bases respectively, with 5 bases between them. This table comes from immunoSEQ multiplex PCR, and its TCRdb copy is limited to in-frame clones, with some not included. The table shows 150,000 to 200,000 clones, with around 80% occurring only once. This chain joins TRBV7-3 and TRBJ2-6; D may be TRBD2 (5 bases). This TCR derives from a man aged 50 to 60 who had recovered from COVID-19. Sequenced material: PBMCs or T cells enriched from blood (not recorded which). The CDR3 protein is CASSLRGSGANVLTF. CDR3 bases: TGTGCCAGCAGCTTACGGGGCTCTGGGGCCAACGTCCTGACTTTC.